Following are 15 T cell receptor beta chains from one sample sequenced in a study of blood T cell repertoires in COVID-19. The repertoire was sequenced with immunoSEQ multiplex PCR; TCRdb's copy has only in-frame clones and lacks some. This table has roughly 92,000 clones, more than 75% appearing once. Material: peripheral blood. The receptors were gathered from a human donor with acute or convalescent COVID-19. The donor label of this sample is uncertain.

J is TRBJ2-1 and V is TRBV29-1; 9 nucleotides align to TRBD2. Germline V gene data show CDR1 as SQVTM and CDR2 as ANQGSEA. The V gene end was trimmed by 3 bases and the J gene end by 9 bases; junction bases not matched to a gene: 3. The CDR3 runs to 12 residues. The CDR3 loop reads CSVEGLAIEQFF. The CDR3 nucleotides read TGCAGCGTTGAGGGACTAGCCATTGAGCAGTTCTTC.

The CDR3 DNA is TGTGCCAGCAGTACGATGACAGGGGATAATTCACCCCTCCACTTT. Translated, it gives CASSTMTGDNSPLHF. This sequence joins TRBV27 and TRBJ1-6; the match to TRBD1 covers 8 bases. V shed 5 bases, J shed 5 bases, and the junction held 5 bases outside the gene matches. This CDR3 spans 15 amino acids. In germline, CDR1 is MNHEY, CDR2 SMNVEV (reference sequence).

This chain links TRBV27 with TRBJ1-2; 7 positions match TRBD1. This CDR3 has 13 residues. Germline V gene sequence: CDR1 MNHEY, CDR2 SMNVEV (reference sequence). V lost 3 bases and J lost 7; bases outside the gene matches: 5. The CDR3 loop reads CASSFHRGGGYTF. CDR3 bases: TGTGCCAGCAGTTTCCACAGGGGAGGTGGCTACACCTTC.

The rearrangement uses TRBV4-1 and TRBJ1-5; possible D gene TRBD1, 5 bases. Deletions cut 1 base from V and 2 bases from J, with 12 bases between. The CDR3 runs to 16 residues. CDR1 MGHRA and CDR2 YSYEKL come from the germline V gene. The CDR3 DNA is TGCGCCAGCAGCCAAGTCATGACCAGGGGCAATCAGCCCCAGCATTTT. It encodes CASSQVMTRGNQPQHF.

The chain has TRBV7-9 and TRBJ2-5; D may be TRBD1 (6 bases). CDR1 and CDR2 from the germline V gene are SEHNR and FQNEAQ (reference sequence). The CDR3 has 14 amino acids. V gave up 4 bases and J gave up 1 base, with 10 bases separating them. CDR3 residues: CASSSAGAQETQYF. The CDR3 DNA is TGTGCCAGCAGCTCAGCAGGGGCCCAAGAGACCCAGTACTTC.

The genes are TRBV12-5 and TRBJ1-1; 8 bases agree with TRBD1. The germline V gene has CDR1 LGHNT and CDR2 FRNRAP. The CDR3 is made up of 13 amino acids. The V segment lost 5 bases and the J segment 11 bases; nucleotides outside the gene matches: 10. The CDR3 protein is CASGPRDRRAAFF. CDR3 coding DNA: TGTGCTAGTGGTCCCCGGGACAGGAGGGCGGCTTTCTTT.

The V and J genes are TRBV5-1 and TRBJ1-4; D not resolved. Trimming removed 0 bases from V and 6 bases from J, with 9 bases in between. Germline V gives CDR1 SGHRS, CDR2 YFSETQ. This CDR3 region has 14 residues. CDR3 coding DNA: TGCGCCAGCAGCTTGGGAGGGAAGGATGAAAAACTGTTTTTT. The encoded protein is CASSLGGKDEKLFF.

The chain is built from TRBV30 and TRBJ2-6; D is possibly TRBD1 (6 bases). Trimming removed 3 bases at V and 0 bases at J, with 12 bases between. Germline loops: CDR1 GTSNPN, CDR2 SVGIG (reference sequence). The CDR3 extends over 16 amino acids. CDR3 DNA sequence: TGTGCCTGGAGACAGGGTGCAAACTCTGGGGCCAACGTCCTGACTTTC. Translation: CAWRQGANSGANVLTF.

The rearrangement links TRBV7-9 to TRBJ2-3, with 8 bases aligning to TRBD1. Per germline, CDR1 SEHNR and CDR2 FQNEAQ (reference sequence). Trimming at V came to 1 base and at J to 3 bases, leaving 3 bases not matched to a gene. There are 15 residues in the CDR3. CDR3 nucleotides: TGTGCCAGCAGCTTAGGCCGGGACAGGACAGATACGCAGTATTTT. Translation gives CASSLGRDRTDTQYF.

The J gene is TRBJ1-1, the V gene TRBV6-5; TRBD1 might be the D (6 bases). V was cut by 7 bases and J by 4 bases, with 16 bases left in between. The CDR3 is 14 residues long. Germline V gives CDR1 MNHEY, CDR2 SVGAGI. The CDR3: CASTKTTGRTEAFF. The CDR3 nucleotides read TGTGCCAGCACCAAGACGACAGGTCGCACTGAAGCTTTCTTT.

J is TRBJ1-5 and V is TRBV6-5; no definite D call. V was clipped by 6 bases and J by 0 bases, with 12 bases between them. CDR1 is MNHEY, CDR2 SVGAGI, per germline. This CDR3 comprises 15 residues. The CDR3 nucleotides read TGTGCCAGCAGCCCCGGACTCCTTAGCAATCAGCCCCAGCATTTT. This sequence encodes CASSPGLLSNQPQHF.

The chain joins TRBV5-1 to TRBJ2-3; D is perhaps TRBD2 (6 bases). V was cut by 4 bases and J by 0 bases, with 12 bases left in between. CDR1 is SGHRS and CDR2 is YFSETQ in the germline V gene. The CDR3 covers 15 residues. The CDR3 sequence is CASSPGTLSTDTQYF. The DNA of the CDR3 is TGCGCCAGCAGCCCCGGGACTCTTAGCACAGATACGCAGTATTTT. The full variable domain, its missing parts supplied by reference TRBV5-1 and TRBJ2-3, is KAGVTQTPRYLIKTRGQQVTLSCSPISGHRSVSWYQQTPGQGLQFLFEYFSETQRNKGNFPGRFSGRQFSNSRSEMNVSTLELGDSALYLCASSPGTLSTDTQYFGPGTRLTVL.

Only a few counts were recorded for this clone. J is TRBJ1-6 and V is TRBV19, with 10 bases identical to TRBD1. CDR3 length: 14 residues. V gave up 6 bases and J gave up 8 bases; unmatched junction bases: 4. The germline CDR1 and CDR2 sequences are LNHDA and SQIVND (reference sequence). CDR3 loop: CASRWTGGDSPLHF. DNA for the CDR3: TGTGCCAGTAGATGGACAGGGGGGGATTCACCCCTCCACTTT.

The chain is built from TRBV5-4 and TRBJ2-7; 7 positions agree with TRBD2. Germline CDR1 is SGHNT and CDR2 is YYREEE (reference sequence). This CDR3 has 16 residues. V shed 4 bases, J shed 3 bases, and the junction held 13 bases outside the gene matches. Written as DNA, the CDR3 is TGTGCCAGCAGCCCGGGGCGGCGGGGGAACGGCTACGAGCAGTACTTC. This translates into CASSPGRRGNGYEQYF.

The rearrangement uses TRBV12-5 and TRBJ2-3, with TRBD1 identical over 7 bases. Trimming cost V 8 bases and J 2 bases; bases outside gene matches: 7. There are 14 residues in the CDR3. Germline CDR1 reads LGHNT; CDR2 reads FRNRAP. The CDR3 DNA reads TGTGCTAGTAAACGGGACAGTAACACAGATACGCAGTATTTT. Translating it yields CASKRDSNTDTQYF.